This TCR beta chain was recovered during a study of Tregs in tolerant kidney transplant recipients (dated by TCRdb to the late 2010s). For the study in its entirety: The study used TCRbeta sequencing to identify donor-specific regulatory T cells before combined kidney and bone marrow transplantation, then tracked those cells after transplant.

For TCRbeta CDR3 sequencing, genomic DNA from the sorted cells was extracted using the QIAGEN DNeasy Blood and Tissue Kit. Through immunoSEQ, high-throughput TCRbeta CDR3 sequencing was done commercially, including PCR amplification with internal controls and bias correction. On the authors' methods: Unique productive TCRbeta sequences were defined by CDR3 nucleotide sequence where primers matched, and otherwise by CDR3 amino acid sequence together with Vbeta and Jbeta genes. As a correction for sorting error, sequences shared between sorted populations at a frequency ratio of 2:1 or less were discarded, and the remaining shared sequences were assigned to the higher population. A sequence counted as donor-reactive if, in CFSE-low cells, the sequence had a frequency of at least 0.01% and was expanded at least 5-fold compared with unstimulated cells. Repertoire divergence was quantified by Jensen-Shannon divergence calculated from the top 100 TCRbeta sequences ranked by frequency. For samples with multiple sequencing runs, sorting error was corrected separately for each run before the runs were pooled. Imported from immuneACCESS, the table was reduced by TCRdb to in-frame sequences with V and J called. These copies leave out some clones; in studies compared against another copy, an unresolved V gene accounts for under half, and the cause of the remainder is not known. D and trimming come from the DNA, and the V and J calls and clone size come from that table. This sample's table has entries for more than 6,000 clones. 5.5% to 6.5% of the sample goes to the ten largest clones.

The time point tag for this specimen amounts to: 6 months after combined kidney and bone marrow transplant. The transplants used related donors with nonmyeloablative bone marrow transplantation, and mixed chimerism in the human trials was transient. Unstimulated Tregs (CD4+CD25+CD127-), CD4+ non-Tregs (CD4+CD25-), CD4 and CD8 cells were FACS-sorted from thawed PBMCs. The patients were several recipients of combined kidney and bone marrow transplants from the ITN036ST trial, and samples were available only from these trial subjects. Healthy control blood was processed by Ficoll density gradient to PBMCs and cryopreserved; patient PBMCs were collected before and after transplant. Spanning cysteine to phenylalanine, the CDR3 consists of 15 amino acids. The CDR3 was read in part: 36 bases, with the frame set at base 1. CDR1 and CDR2 were assigned from the germline V gene (reference sequence) as SGHNT and YYREEE. Cut back by 4 bases and 5 bases, the V and J ends lie 18 bases apart.

With no count recorded, this clone is classed as medium-sized (0.01 to 0.1%) from frequency. It lacks a known antigen. The read halts 3 residues ahead of the CDR3 end, with the missing end drawn from the germline J gene. Beyond this particular receptor, the publication reports: PCR primers changed over time for some patients, so nucleotide-level comparison across those patients' samples was not possible. The study was constrained by small patient numbers, and validation of the findings is required in larger populations and under other immunosuppression protocols. In tolerant patients, the expansion of donor-specific Tregs was greater than global Treg expansion, suggesting that the expansion was antigen-driven rather than nonspecific. Biological reproducibility was not examined directly, but technical replication error appeared to be minimal. Expanding Tregs with activated donor B cells appeared to identify the most biologically relevant and donor-specific TCRbeta repertoire.

The specimen comprised CD4+ T cells from blood (PBMCs), sampled 6 months after the transplant. This receptor was taken from a human patient who received a combined kidney and bone marrow transplant. Donor T cells from the graft may be present among the T cells after a transplant. The rearranged segments are TRBV5-4 and TRBJ2-5; the D gene is perhaps TRBD2, on 5 matching bases. The CDR3 in this case is CASSLDGEMGETQYF. The CDR3 bases that were read are TGTGCCAGCAGCCTCGACGGGGAGATGGGCGAGACC.